Listed below are T cell receptor beta chains from one sample, sequenced in a study of memory CD4+ T cells and cytomegalovirus serostatus. Profiling relied on immunoSEQ multiplex PCR, and the TCRdb table lists in-frame clones only, not all of them. The table records 50,000 to 65,000 clones, approximately 80% of them present only once. Sample: memory CD4+ T cells from blood. The source is an adult in good health and CMV-seronegative. The CDR3 runs from the conserved cysteine through the conserved F or W. A D gene is named only where the DNA matches it firmly. Rows give clone size only sometimes, using once, few, many, or a class for an expanded clone.

j_call: TRBJ2-4
d_call: TRBD2
v_call: TRBV7-2
clone_size: -
cdr3_nt: TGTGCCAGCAGCTTAGATAGCGGGAGGGCACTAGCCAAAAACATTCAGTACTTC
cdr3_aa: CASSLDSGRALAKNIQYF

j_call: TRBJ2-7
d_call: TRBD2
v_call: TRBV10-2
clone_size: -
cdr3_nt: TGCGCCAGCAAGGGGGGGACTAGCGGGAGAATACTACCCTACGAGCAGTACTTC
cdr3_aa: CASKGGTSGRILPYEQYF

j_call: TRBJ1-4
d_call: TRBD1
v_call: TRBV19
clone_size: -
cdr3_nt: TGTGCCAGTAGTATATCGGGACAGGGTCGACTGTTTTTT
cdr3_aa: CASSISGQGRLFF

j_call: TRBJ2-1
d_call: -
v_call: TRBV18
clone_size: -
cdr3_nt: TGTGCCAGCTCACCACCTCGGAACTCCTACAATGAGCAGTTCTTC
cdr3_aa: CASSPPRNSYNEQFF

j_call: TRBJ1-6
d_call: -
v_call: TRBV12-2
clone_size: -
cdr3_nt: TGTGCGCCCCGGACAGGGCTATGCTCCTATAATTCACCCCTCCACTTT
cdr3_aa: CAPRTGLCSYNSPLHF

j_call: TRBJ1-5
d_call: -
v_call: TRBV19
clone_size: -
cdr3_nt: TGTGCCAGTAGTATGTTGGGGTCGTCGAGCAATCAGCCCCAGCATTTT
cdr3_aa: CASSMLGSSSNQPQHF

j_call: TRBJ2-7
d_call: TRBD1
v_call: TRBV4-2
clone_size: -
cdr3_nt: TGTGCCAGCAGCCAAGCCGCGGCGCAGGGGGCTTACGAGCAGTACTTC
cdr3_aa: CASSQAAAQGAYEQYF

j_call: TRBJ1-3
d_call: TRBD1
v_call: TRBV6-1
clone_size: -
cdr3_nt: TGTGCCAGCAGAGACAGGGACAGGGAGGCGAGCACCATATATTTT
cdr3_aa: CASRDRDREASTIYF

j_call: TRBJ2-1
d_call: TRBD2
v_call: TRBV4-3
clone_size: -
cdr3_nt: TGCGCCAGCAGCCAAGATTCTAGCGGAGCTTACAATGAGCAGTTCTTC
cdr3_aa: CASSQDSSGAYNEQFF

j_call: TRBJ2-3
d_call: -
v_call: TRBV7-3
clone_size: -
cdr3_nt: TGTGCCAGCAGCTCCTTGGAGGGGGGAGATACGCAGTATTTT
cdr3_aa: CASSSLEGGDTQYF

j_call: TRBJ1-2
d_call: TRBD1
v_call: TRBV5-4
clone_size: few
cdr3_nt: TGTGCCAGCAGCCCCCGGGACAGCGTATATGGCTACACCTTC
cdr3_aa: CASSPRDSVYGYTF

j_call: TRBJ1-1
d_call: -
v_call: TRBV7-8
clone_size: -
cdr3_nt: TGTGCCAGCAGCCTACAGACCGGGTGGACTGAAGCTTTCTTT
cdr3_aa: CASSLQTGWTEAFF

j_call: TRBJ1-6
d_call: -
v_call: TRBV5-6
clone_size: -
cdr3_nt: TGTGCCAGCAGCGGAGGACAGAGAAATAATTCACCCCTCCACTTT
cdr3_aa: CASSGGQRNNSPLHF

j_call: TRBJ1-2
d_call: TRBD1
v_call: TRBV5-1
clone_size: -
cdr3_nt: TGCGCCAGCAGCTTGGAACTACAGGGGGCGGGCTATGGCTACACCTTC
cdr3_aa: CASSLELQGAGYGYTF

j_call: TRBJ2-2
d_call: -
v_call: TRBV6-5
clone_size: -
cdr3_nt: TGTGCCAGCAGTTACGGTGGTTCCACCGGGGAGCTGTTTTTT
cdr3_aa: CASSYGGSTGELFF